Shown below are 31 T cell receptor beta chains from a single sample sequenced in a study of blood T cell repertoires in COVID-19. TCRdb's table, derived via immunoSEQ multiplex PCR, lists solely in-frame clones and lacks some. The sample holds approximately 200,000 clones; around 89% are singletons and the top ten take roughly 4%. Specimen: peripheral blood. The receptor set was obtained from a woman younger than 45 with acute or convalescent COVID-19.

This chain links TRBV9 with TRBJ1-5; D gene unclear. V was cut by 4 bases and J by 0 bases, with 17 bases left in between. Germline V CDR1 and CDR2: SGDLS, YYNGEE. This CDR3 is built from 17 residues. The CDR3 loop reads CASSPHDGFISNQPQHF. As DNA, the CDR3 is TGTGCCAGCAGCCCCCACGACGGGTTTATTAGCAATCAGCCCCAGCATTTT.

This clone has just one count. The V and J genes are TRBV5-4 and TRBJ2-3, with 11 bases aligning to TRBD2. Germline V CDR1 and CDR2: SGHNT, YYREEE (reference sequence). J gave up 8 bases and V 3 bases, and 8 bases lay outside the gene matches. The CDR3 spans 15 residues. The CDR3 sequence: CASSSSGRPRATQYF. CDR3 in DNA: TGTGCCAGCAGCTCTAGCGGGAGGCCCAGGGCTACGCAGTATTTT.

The J gene is TRBJ1-2, the V gene TRBV3-1 (or the pseudogene TRBV3-2); the D is unclear. With 0 bases removed from V and 4 bases from J, the gap between germline ends came to 12 bases. Germline CDR1 LGHDT, CDR2 YNNKEL (reference sequence). The CDR3 is made up of 15 amino acids. The CDR3 spells CASSQDLLPSYGYTF. In DNA, the CDR3 is TGTGCCAGCAGCCAAGATCTGCTACCTTCCTATGGCTACACCTTC.

This chain joins TRBV5-1 and TRBJ2-5, with 9 bases fitting TRBD1. With 5 bases clipped from V and 3 bases from J, the junction kept 2 bases outside the gene matches. The germline CDR1 and CDR2 sequences are SGHRS and YFSETQ. CDR3 size: 13 residues. The CDR3 sequence: CASRWDREETQYF. In DNA form, the CDR3 reads TGCGCCAGCAGATGGGACAGGGAAGAGACCCAGTACTTC. Full variable domain (missing parts from reference TRBV5-1 and TRBJ2-5): KAGVTQTPRYLIKTRGQQVTLSCSPISGHRSVSWYQQTPGQGLQFLFEYFSETQRNKGNFPGRFSGRQFSNSRSEMNVSTLELGDSALYLCASRWDREETQYFGPGTRLLVL.

CDR3 DNA sequence: TGTGCCAGCCACCACAGAGGGAACCTTTACGAGCAGTACTTC. Its translation: CASHHRGNLYEQYF. The rearrangement uses TRBV13 and TRBJ2-7; tentatively, D is TRBD2 (5 bases). Trimming cost V 8 bases and J 4 bases, with 18 bases left between them. The CDR3 totals 14 residues. Per the germline V gene, CDR1 is PRHDT and CDR2 is FYEKMQ (reference sequence).

The chain has TRBV11-2 and TRBJ2-3, with 7 bases lining up with TRBD1. Trimming at V came to 5 bases and at J to 4 bases, leaving 12 bases not matched to a gene. Germline values: CDR1 SGHAT, CDR2 FQNNGV. CDR3 length equals 16 residues. DNA for the CDR3: TGTGCCAGCAGCCCCCGACAGGGTTTGGTGGCAGATACGCAGTATTTT. The encoded protein is CASSPRQGLVADTQYF. Drawing the rest from reference TRBV11-2 and TRBJ2-3, the complete variable domain is EAGVAQSPRYKIIEKRQSVAFWCNPISGHATLYWYQQILGQGPKLLIQFQNNGVVDDSQLPKDRFSAERLKGVDSTLKIQPAKLEDSAVYLCASSPRQGLVADTQYFGPGTRLTVL.

This clone was seen more than once but under ten times. V and J are TRBV3-1 (or the pseudogene TRBV3-2) and TRBJ1-1; TRBD1 agrees at 8 bases. The CDR3 has 12 amino acids. Unmatched junction bases numbered 2, after V lost 5 bases and J lost 6 bases. Germline V gene lookup returns CDR1 LGHDT and CDR2 YNNKEL (reference sequence). The CDR3 region is CASSSGGSEAFF. Written as DNA, the CDR3 is TGTGCCAGCAGCTCAGGGGGCTCTGAAGCTTTCTTT.

J is TRBJ2-2 and V is TRBV5-3; D not certain. TRBV5-3 qualifies as an ORF whose function is uncertain. The CDR3 is 11 amino acids. Trimming took 5 bases from V and 8 from J, leaving 7 bases between them. The CDR3 DNA sequence: TGTGCCAGAAGTCTTGCGGGGGAGCTGTTTTTT. Protein sequence: CARSLAGELFF.

This chain uses TRBV4-2 with TRBJ2-2; 7 nucleotides match TRBD1. Germline CDR1 LGHNA, CDR2 YNFKEQ. The V segment lost 3 bases and the J segment 7 bases; nucleotides outside the gene matches: 5. The CDR3 is 14 amino acids. The CDR3 DNA is TGTGCCAGCAGCCAGTCCAGGGGGTACGGGGAGCTGTTTTTT. Its protein product is CASSQSRGYGELFF.

V is TRBV5-1 and J is TRBJ2-7; 7 positions match TRBD2. From germline, CDR1 is SGHRS and CDR2 YFSETQ. V shed 1 base, J shed 7 bases, and the junction held 11 bases outside the gene matches. The length of the CDR3 is 15 residues. CDR3 nucleotides: TGCGCCAGCAGCTTGAGCGGACTAGAGGCGGGAGAGCAGTACTTC. Encoded protein: CASSLSGLEAGEQYF.

The chain links TRBV20-1 to TRBJ1-5; D is perhaps TRBD1 (5 bases). The CDR3 spans 15 residues. Germline V lookup: CDR1 DFQATT, CDR2 SNEGSKA (reference sequence). Deletions cut 3 bases from V and 6 bases from J, with 18 bases between. CDR3 sequence reads: CSASLIGPGGQPQHF. CDR3 DNA: TGCAGTGCTAGTCTAATCGGGCCGGGGGGTCAGCCCCAGCATTTT.

The chain employs TRBV11-3 and TRBJ1-1, with D possibly matching TRBD1 (6 bases). Looked up from germline, CDR1 is SGHNT and CDR2 is YENEEA. Trimming took off 3 bases at V and 2 bases at J, with 10 bases between the two ends. The CDR3 spans 14 residues. The CDR3 region has the DNA TGTGCCAGCAGCTTGGACAGTATAAACACTGAAGCTTTCTTT. This gives the protein CASSLDSINTEAFF.

The chain carries TRBV15 and TRBJ1-2; TRBD1 might be the D (5 bases). Trimming shortened V by 7 bases and J by 6 bases, and 21 bases separated the two germline ends. The CDR3 totals 15 residues. The germline CDR1 and CDR2 sequences are LNHNV and YYDKDF (reference sequence). The CDR3 loop reads CATTSPGRGANGYTF. As DNA, the CDR3 is TGTGCCACCACCTCCCCCGGGAGGGGTGCGAATGGCTACACCTTC.

This rearrangement joins TRBV6-6 to TRBJ1-6, with 7 positions matching TRBD1. The V gene's germline CDR1 is MNHNY and CDR2 SVGAGI (reference sequence). The CDR3 totals 13 residues. The trim removed 9 bases at V and 5 bases at J, leaving 4 bases unmatched. CDR3: CASTTGDNSPLHF. The DNA of the CDR3 is TGTGCCAGTACCACAGGGGATAATTCACCCCTCCACTTT.

This clone was counted between two and nine times. One junction end does not reproduce the germline sequence, and a read error may be involved. The CDR3 region is CASRAGVSVTNDALF. The CDR3 region has the DNA TGTGCCAGCAGGGCGGGAGTGTCAGTTACAAACGACGCCCTGTTC. This sequence joins TRBV2 and TRBJ2-7; 7 nucleotides match TRBD2. The length of the CDR3 is 15 residues. Per the germline V gene, CDR1 is SNHLY and CDR2 is FYNNEI.

The chain joins TRBV19 to TRBJ2-1; maybe TRBD1 (5 bases). The germline V and J ends were trimmed by 9 bases and 4 bases, with 19 bases remaining between them. Germline values: CDR1 LNHDA, CDR2 SQIVND (reference sequence). The CDR3 has 15 amino acids. This CDR3 is CASQKWGAEYNEQFF. The DNA of the CDR3 is TGTGCCAGCCAAAAGTGGGGCGCGGAGTACAATGAGCAGTTCTTC. Full variable domain (remainder filled in from reference TRBV19 and TRBJ2-1): DGGITQSPKYLFRKEGQNVTLSCEQNLNHDAMYWYRQDPGQGLRLIYYSQIVNDFQKGDIAEGYSVSREKKESFPLTVTSAQKNPTAFYLCASQKWGAEYNEQFFGPGTRLTVL.

The chain employs TRBV28 and TRBJ2-7, with 7 bases aligning to TRBD1. The germline gives CDR1 MDHEN, CDR2 SYDVKM. The CDR3 is 17 amino acids. V was pared by 3 bases and J by 0 bases, with 11 bases of the junction left unmatched. In DNA, the CDR3 is TGTGCCAGCAGTTTTTTCCCCCCGACAGGGAGCTCCTACGAGCAGTACTTC. Protein sequence: CASSFFPPTGSSYEQYF.

The J gene is TRBJ2-7, the V gene TRBV3-1 (or the pseudogene TRBV3-2); D may be TRBD2 (6 bases). This CDR3 comprises 12 residues. Trimming cost V 8 bases and J 6 bases, with 14 bases left between them. Germline CDR1 is LGHDT and CDR2 is YNNKEL (reference sequence). The CDR3 region has the DNA TGTGCCAGCGGACCGGACTACTGCGAGCAGTACTTC. It is translated as CASGPDYCEQYF.

The chain couples TRBV5-1 to TRBJ2-5; TRBD2 matches at 7 bases. Germline V gene sequence: CDR1 SGHRS, CDR2 YFSETQ. The length of the CDR3 is 14 residues. With 0 bases clipped from V and 4 bases from J, the junction kept 3 bases outside the gene matches. The CDR3 loop reads CASSLATGGETQYF. In nucleotides, the CDR3 is TGCGCCAGCAGCTTGGCTACGGGAGGAGAGACCCAGTACTTC.

The V and J genes are TRBV27 and TRBJ1-2, with 10 bases fitting TRBD1. The trim removed 3 bases at V and 7 bases at J, leaving 2 bases unmatched. Germline V lookup: CDR1 MNHEY, CDR2 SMNVEV (reference sequence). The CDR3 is 13 amino acids. The CDR3 sequence: CASSFRDRGGYTF. Written as DNA, the CDR3 is TGTGCCAGCAGTTTTAGGGACAGGGGTGGCTACACCTTC.

The V and J genes are TRBV7-2 and TRBJ2-7; no definite D call. Germline V gene data show CDR1 as SGHTA and CDR2 as FQGNSA. The CDR3 is 14 residues long. V was shortened by 5 bases and J by 5 bases, with 16 bases between the two germline ends. Here the CDR3 DNA reads TGTGCCAGCAGCATGCGGCGGAGTTACGACGAGCAGTACTTC. Its translation: CASSMRRSYDEQYF.

V and J are TRBV11-2 and TRBJ2-2, with 12 bases aligning to TRBD2. Germline loops: CDR1 SGHAT, CDR2 FQNNGV. The CDR3 spans 18 residues. The trim removed 6 bases at V and 1 base at J, leaving 9 bases unmatched. CDR3 bases: TGTGCCAGCAGAACGGGGACTAGCGGGTTTATGAACACCGGGGAGCTGTTTTTT. Residues: CASRTGTSGFMNTGELFF.

J is TRBJ2-7 and V is TRBV20-1; D may be TRBD2 (6 bases). Germline CDR1 and CDR2: DFQATT and SNEGSKA (reference sequence). V gave up 7 bases and J gave up 13 bases, with 20 bases separating them. This CDR3 is 11 amino acids long. The CDR3 spells CSVPVLGLHYF. CDR3 DNA: TGCAGTGTTCCCGTCTTGGGACTTCACTACTTC.

Only one count was recorded for this clone. This chain links TRBV10-3 with TRBJ2-2; the D gene is possibly TRBD2 (5 bases). Germline values: CDR1 ENHRY, CDR2 SYGVKD. CDR3 length equals 13 residues. Trimming stripped 10 bases from V and 3 bases from J, with 12 bases between. CDR3 bases: TGTGCCACCGGGAAAGGATACACCGGGGAGCTGTTTTTT. The encoded protein is CATGKGYTGELFF.

The chain combines TRBV11-2 with TRBJ2-3; D perhaps matches TRBD1 (6 bases). V lost 0 bases and J 3 bases, leaving 19 bases between the germline ends. The CDR3 sequence is 18 residues long. Germline CDR1 SGHAT, CDR2 FQNNGV. CDR3 region: CASSLEPTSGGRTDTQYF. DNA of the CDR3: TGTGCCAGCAGCTTAGAACCTACCTCTGGGGGCCGTACAGATACGCAGTATTTT.

The rearrangement links TRBV7-8 to TRBJ2-1; D is unresolved. The CDR3 totals 13 residues. V was pared by 5 bases and J by 4 bases, with 9 bases between. In germline, CDR1 is SGHVS, CDR2 FQNEAQ. In DNA form, the CDR3 reads TGTGCCAGCAGCGCTACTGCATACAATGAGCAGTTCTTC. Its protein is CASSATAYNEQFF.

A few counts support this clone. This chain connects TRBV7-6 to TRBJ2-1; TRBD2 matches at 10 bases. CDR1 is SGHVS, CDR2 FNYEAQ, per germline. This CDR3 has 18 amino acids. V shed 0 bases and J 3 bases; nucleotides not matched to a gene: 8. The CDR3 DNA sequence: TGTGCCAGCAGCTTAGCAGGCAGCGGGAGGGTTATCTACAATGAGCAGTTCTTC. As protein: CASSLAGSGRVIYNEQFF.

This chain connects TRBV5-4 to TRBJ2-7, with D uncertain. V gave up 0 bases and J gave up 3 bases, with 13 bases separating them. Germline V lookup: CDR1 SGHNT, CDR2 YYREEE (reference sequence). There are 15 residues in the CDR3. This CDR3 reads CASSLAVNGYYEQYF. CDR3 sequence (DNA): TGTGCCAGCAGCTTGGCCGTTAACGGTTACTACGAGCAGTACTTC.

The J gene is TRBJ1-1, the V gene TRBV27; D is unresolved. Trimming pared 3 bases from V and 9 bases from J, leaving 14 bases between. Germline V lookup: CDR1 MNHEY, CDR2 SMNVEV (reference sequence). The CDR3 totals 13 residues. This chain's CDR3 is CASSFAAGIKAFF. The CDR3 DNA reads TGTGCCAGCAGTTTTGCGGCGGGAATAAAAGCTTTCTTT.

This clone was seen a handful of times. This chain uses TRBV7-2 with TRBJ2-5, with D unclear. The CDR3 has 11 residues. V was pared by 5 bases and J by 5 bases, with 6 bases between. In germline, CDR1 is SGHTA, CDR2 FQGNSA. CDR3 region: CASSPFETQYF. CDR3 nucleotides: TGTGCCAGCAGCCCGTTTGAGACCCAGTACTTC.

The chain employs TRBV20-1 and TRBJ2-7, with unresolved D. V was clipped by 4 bases and J by 5 bases, with 6 bases between them. CDR1 and CDR2 from the germline V gene are DFQATT and SNEGSKA (reference sequence). CDR3 length equals 10 residues. The DNA for the CDR3 is TGCAGTGCTACGAGAAACGAGCAGTACTTC. As protein: CSATRNEQYF.